Sequencing of this TCR beta chain was carried out in a study of blood T cell repertoires in COVID-19. Germline trimming cut 3 bases from V and 4 bases from J; bases unmatched to any gene: 9. Germline lookup yields CDR1 MNHEY and CDR2 SMNVEV (reference sequence). The CDR3 has 15 amino acids. Source study methods: Researchers report that nucleated cell counts were estimated from reference gene primer amplification. Generated by immunoSEQ multiplex PCR, the TCRdb table keeps only in-frame clones and is missing some. The D gene and trimming were derived from the DNA, and the V and J assignments and clone size from that table. The data show fewer than 140,000 clones, with approximately 80% seen just once and more than 5.5% held by the top ten.

Sequenced material: peripheral blood. V is TRBV27 and J is TRBJ2-7; TRBD2 matches at 7 bases. The receptor comes from a man older than 75 with COVID-19, enrolled during active disease. Here the CDR3 DNA reads TGTGCCAGCAGTTTTCGCCCGGGGGGAGCTTACGAGCAGTACTTC. Translated: CASSFRPGGAYEQYF.